This T cell receptor (beta chain) was identified during a study of blood T cell repertoires in COVID-19. This CDR3 region has 15 residues. Germline V gives CDR1 MDHEN, CDR2 SYDVKM. The V gene end was trimmed by 5 bases and the J gene end by 6 bases; junction bases not matched to a gene: 10. In the source study's methods: Amplification of reference gene primers was used by the study to estimate nucleated cell counts. The method was immunoSEQ multiplex PCR; TCRdb's version includes in-frame clones alone and lacks a portion of them. D and trimming were read from the DNA, whereas the V and J calls and clone size are those reported in that table. The sample holds 350,000 or so clones; more than 75% are singletons and the top ten take roughly 1%. The cohort comprised adults aged roughly 18 to 90 years residing in 20 to 25 US areas. The recovered donors of Cohort 3 showed two negative PCRs, clearance, or symptom resolution.

The source material was PBMCs or T cells enriched from blood (not recorded which). The sequence was obtained from a young woman who had recovered from COVID-19. The genes are TRBV28 and TRBJ2-1; 7 bases line up with TRBD1. The CDR3: CASSGPGTVVNEQFF. CDR3 nucleotide sequence: TGTGCCAGCAGTGGTCCCGGGACAGTGGTCAATGAGCAGTTCTTC.